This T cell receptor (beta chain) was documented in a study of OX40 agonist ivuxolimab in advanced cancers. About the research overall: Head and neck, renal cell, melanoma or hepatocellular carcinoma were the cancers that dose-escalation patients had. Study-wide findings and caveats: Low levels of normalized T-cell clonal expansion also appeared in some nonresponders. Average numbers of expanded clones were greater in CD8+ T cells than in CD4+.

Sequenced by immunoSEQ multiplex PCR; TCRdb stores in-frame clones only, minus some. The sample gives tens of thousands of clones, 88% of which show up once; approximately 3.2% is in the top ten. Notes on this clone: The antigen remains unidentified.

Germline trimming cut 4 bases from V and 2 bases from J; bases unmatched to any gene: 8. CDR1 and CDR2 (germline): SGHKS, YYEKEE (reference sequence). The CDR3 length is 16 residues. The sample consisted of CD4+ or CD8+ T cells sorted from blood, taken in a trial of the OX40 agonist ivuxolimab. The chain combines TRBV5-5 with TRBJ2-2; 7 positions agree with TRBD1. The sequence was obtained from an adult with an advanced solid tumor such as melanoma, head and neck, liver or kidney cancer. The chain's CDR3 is CASSLPGQSNTGELFF. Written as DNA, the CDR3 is TGTGCCAGCAGCCTGCCGGGACAGAGTAACACCGGGGAGCTGTTTTTT.